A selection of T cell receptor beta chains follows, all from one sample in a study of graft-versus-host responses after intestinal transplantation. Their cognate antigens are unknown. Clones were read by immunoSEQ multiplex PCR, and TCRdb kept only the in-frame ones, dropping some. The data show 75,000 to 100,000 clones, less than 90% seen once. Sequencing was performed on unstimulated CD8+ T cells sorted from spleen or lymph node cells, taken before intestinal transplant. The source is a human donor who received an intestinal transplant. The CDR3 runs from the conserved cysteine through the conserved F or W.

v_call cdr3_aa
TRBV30 CAWSFEGARYEQYF
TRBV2 CASSEGRGGPSTDTQYF
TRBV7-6 CASSLGDFNQPQHF
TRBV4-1 CASSQIQNTEAFF
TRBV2 CATRTPGELFF
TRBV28 CASSLNSGSHYTGELFF
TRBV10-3 CAISFAPIGFGYTF
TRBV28 CASSFFSTNEKLFF
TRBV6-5 CASSYLSLSSNQPQHF
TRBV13 CASSARQRATNEKLFF
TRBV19 CASRQGATEAFF
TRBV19 CASSAETFPGTSGSRAKNIQYF
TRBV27 CASSSGRGTQPQHF
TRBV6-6 CATSFSYPSPLHF
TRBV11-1 CASQDSLGLAEVRYEQYF
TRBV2 CASSGPRHYTGELFF
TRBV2 CASSPDRWITEAFF
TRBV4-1 CASSQDHGGGSGYTF
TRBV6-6 CASSPGLAAYNEQFF
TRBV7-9 CASSLALQGVAGELFF